These 32 T cell receptor beta chains originate from one sample sequenced in a study of blood T cell repertoires in COVID-19. Using immunoSEQ multiplex PCR, the repertoire was profiled, and TCRdb retains in-frame clones only, with some absent. The table includes 400,000 to 500,000 clones, just over 85% detected once. Sequencing was performed on peripheral blood. These receptors all come from a woman under 40 with active or convalescent COVID-19.

CDR3 nucleotides: TGTGCCAGCAGCTCGGGGGGGTCTAGCGGAAGCTCCTACGAGCAGTACTTC. Translating gives CASSSGGSSGSSYEQYF. The rearrangement links TRBV5-4 to TRBJ2-7, with 8 bases identical to TRBD2. The V gene's germline CDR1 is SGHNT and CDR2 YYREEE (reference sequence). V lost 3 bases, J lost 0 bases, and 11 bases stayed unmatched. This CDR3 is built from 17 residues.

This clone was found once. The CDR3 DNA sequence: TGTGCCAGCAGCACGACAGTGTTAGATACTGAAGCTTTCTTT. Translation gives CASSTTVLDTEAFF. The V gene is TRBV7-2, the J gene TRBJ1-1, with a tentative D call TRBD1 (5 bases). The V gene lost 5 bases and the J gene lost 5 bases, with 15 bases spanning the gap. Looked up from germline, CDR1 is SGHTA and CDR2 is FQGNSA. The CDR3 is 14 residues long.

This chain joins TRBV21-1 and TRBJ2-2; the DNA was not compared with TRBD2, the D call given in the table. TRBV21-1 is shown as a pseudogene. The CDR3 loop spans 23 amino acids. This CDR3 reads CASKGGFLIPGLAGGPSTGELFF. In nucleotides, the CDR3 is TGTGCCAGCAAGGGGGGGTTCCTTATTCCGGGACTAGCGGGAGGGCCTTCCACCGGGGAGCTGTTTTTT.

Details on this clone: Within the sample, other DNA sequences also encode this same CDR3. V and J are TRBV6-5 and TRBJ1-1; the match to TRBD1 covers 8 bases. The V and J ends lost 6 bases and 5 bases, in that order; junction bases with no gene match: 2. The CDR3 length is 12 residues. Germline-derived CDR1 and CDR2 are MNHEY and SVGAGI. The CDR3 loop is CASRGTGTEAFF. In nucleotides, the CDR3 is TGTGCCAGCAGAGGGACAGGTACTGAAGCTTTCTTT.

The chain employs TRBV6-1 and TRBJ2-7, with 8 bases aligning to TRBD2. The CDR3 has 15 residues. V gave up 0 bases and J gave up 2 bases; unmatched junction bases: 3. The germline gives CDR1 MNHNS, CDR2 SASEGT. CDR3 loop: CASSEASGGTYEQYF. For the CDR3, the DNA is TGTGCCAGCAGTGAAGCCAGCGGGGGTACCTACGAGCAGTACTTC.

The genes are TRBV29-1 and TRBJ2-1; 10 bases map to TRBD2. From germline, CDR1 is SQVTM and CDR2 ANQGSEA. Trimming cost V 3 bases and J 2 bases; bases outside gene matches: 4. This CDR3 is built from 15 residues. Here the CDR3 DNA reads TGCAGCGTTGACGGGACTAGCGTAACCTACAATGAGCAGTTCTTC. Encoded protein: CSVDGTSVTYNEQFF.

This clone was recorded only once. The V call is TRBV7-9, the J call TRBJ2-6, with TRBD1 matching 7 bases. CDR3 length: 16 amino acids. Germline assignment: CDR1 SEHNR and CDR2 FQNEAQ (reference sequence). Losses at the gene ends were 5 bases for V and 0 bases for J; bases not matched to a gene: 4. Here the CDR3 reads CASSPGQISGANVLTF. CDR3 nucleotides: TGTGCCAGCAGCCCGGGACAGATCTCTGGGGCCAACGTCCTGACTTTC.

The gene calls are TRBV5-4 and TRBJ1-2, with TRBD1 identical over 8 bases. The CDR3 spans 15 residues. Losses at the gene ends were 6 bases for V and 3 bases for J; bases not matched to a gene: 10. Per the germline V gene, CDR1 is SGHNT and CDR2 is YYREEE (reference sequence). CDR3 region: CASTPLGTGDYGYTF. The CDR3 DNA reads as TGTGCCAGCACCCCCCTCGGGACAGGAGACTATGGCTACACCTTC. The full variable domain, with the rest looked up from reference TRBV5-4 and TRBJ1-2, is ETGVTQSPTHLIKTRGQQVTLRCSSQSGHNTVSWYQQALGQGPQFIFQYYREEENGRGNFPPRFSGLQFPNYSSELNVNALELDDSALYLCASTPLGTGDYGYTFGSGTRLTVV.

V and J are TRBV7-2 and TRBJ2-1; tentative D call: TRBD1 (6 bases). V was clipped by 3 bases and J by 8 bases, with 8 bases between them. CDR3 length: 12 residues. Germline-derived CDR1 and CDR2 are SGHTA and FQGNSA. In DNA form, the CDR3 reads TGTGCCAGCAGCTTTACAGGGCATGAGCAGTTCTTC. This codes for CASSFTGHEQFF.

V usage is TRBV9 and J usage is TRBJ2-1, with TRBD2 identical over 8 bases. Trimming cost V 2 bases and J 12 bases; bases outside gene matches: 13. The CDR3 sequence is 15 residues long. Germline V lookup: CDR1 SGDLS, CDR2 YYNGEE. The CDR3 DNA is TGTGCCAGCAGCGTCTCGGGTGCGGGGGGTGATCTGCAGTTCTTC. Its translation is CASSVSGAGGDLQFF.

This chain joins TRBV13 and TRBJ2-2; tentatively, D is TRBD1 (6 bases). The CDR3 is 15 residues long. Germline V gene data show CDR1 as PRHDT and CDR2 as FYEKMQ (reference sequence). V shed 2 bases and J shed 2 bases, with 9 bases lying between them. CDR3 bases: TGTGCCAGCAGCTTATACAGGGCCAACACCGGGGAGCTGTTTTTT. Its translation: CASSLYRANTGELFF.

The chain is built from TRBV2 and TRBJ1-2; D unclear. The CDR3 has 15 residues. Trimming removed 0 bases at V and 0 bases at J, with 8 bases between. Germline CDR1 SNHLY, CDR2 FYNNEI. The CDR3 coding sequence is TGTGCCAGCAGTGAAGCGCTCCTAGCTAACTATGGCTACACCTTC. Protein: CASSEALLANYGYTF. Variable domain in full (rest from reference TRBV2 and TRBJ1-2): EPEVTQTPSHQVTQMGQEVILRCVPISNHLYFYWYRQILGQKVEFLVSFYNNEISEKSEIFDDQFSVERPDGSNFTLKIRSTKLEDSAMYFCASSEALLANYGYTFGSGTRLTVV.

The chain couples TRBV18 to TRBJ2-7, with TRBD2 as a possible D gene (7 bases). The V gene's germline CDR1 is KGHSH and CDR2 LQKENI. This CDR3 comprises 14 residues. Trimming stripped 3 bases from V and 5 bases from J, with 14 bases between. The CDR3 spells CASSPPPGGDEQYF. The CDR3 region has the DNA TGTGCCAGCTCACCCCCCCCGGGGGGCGACGAGCAGTACTTC.

V gene TRBV9 combines with J gene TRBJ2-7, with TRBD2 identical over 7 bases. The length of the CDR3 is 14 residues. V lost 3 bases to trimming and J lost 3 bases; unmatched junction nucleotides: 6. Germline V gene lookup returns CDR1 SGDLS and CDR2 YYNGEE. The CDR3 DNA reads as TGTGCCAGCAGCGAGCTAGCGGAAGTCTACGAGCAGTACTTC. The encoded protein is CASSELAEVYEQYF. Full variable domain (remainder filled in from reference TRBV9 and TRBJ2-7): DSGVTQTPKHLITATGQRVTLRCSPRSGDLSVYWYQQSLDQGLQFLIQYYNGEERAKGNILERFSAQQFPDLHSELNLSSLELGDSALYFCASSELAEVYEQYFGPGTRLTVT.

The genes are TRBV15 and TRBJ1-5; 10 bases are shared with TRBD1. The germline V gene encodes CDR1 LNHNV and CDR2 YYDKDF (reference sequence). V trimming: 3 bases; J trimming: 2 bases; junction bases outside the gene matches: 7. There are 17 residues in the CDR3. Here the CDR3 reads CATSSGQGGGGNQPQHF. The CDR3 coding sequence is TGTGCCACCAGCAGCGGACAGGGGGGCGGGGGCAATCAGCCCCAGCATTTT. The full variable domain, in which reference TRBV15 and TRBJ1-5 provide the parts outside the CDR3, is DAMVIQNPRYQVTQFGKPVTLSCSQTLNHNVMYWYQQKSSQAPKLLFHYYDKDFNNEADTPDNFQSRRPNTSFCFLDIRSPGLGDTAMYLCATSSGQGGGGNQPQHFGDGTRLSIL.

The chain employs TRBV6-5 and TRBJ2-1, with 10 nucleotides matching TRBD2. Losses at the gene ends were 5 bases for V and 6 bases for J; bases not matched to a gene: 7. The CDR3 spans 15 residues. Per germline, CDR1 MNHEY and CDR2 SVGAGI. The CDR3 coding sequence is TGTGCCAGCAGTCCCGTTAGCGGGAGGCGCAATGAGCAGTTCTTC. Its protein is CASSPVSGRRNEQFF.

The chain links TRBV5-6 to TRBJ2-1, with a tentative D call TRBD2 (7 bases). With 7 bases removed from V and 0 bases from J, the gap between germline ends came to 14 bases. CDR1 and CDR2 from the germline V gene are SGHDT and YYEEEE. CDR3 length equals 15 residues. CDR3 region: CASGRGTNSYNEQFF. DNA of the CDR3: TGTGCCAGCGGGAGGGGGACAAACTCCTACAATGAGCAGTTCTTC.

V and J are TRBV2 and TRBJ2-3, with TRBD2 matching over 8 bases. Germline V lookup: CDR1 SNHLY, CDR2 FYNNEI. The CDR3 sequence is 16 residues long. The V segment lost 6 bases and the J segment 4 bases; nucleotides outside the gene matches: 12. CDR3 coding DNA: TGTGCCAGCAGCCCCGGGGGGGCATTGTTCTCAGATACGCAGTATTTT. It is translated as CASSPGGALFSDTQYF.

The V call is TRBV2, the J call TRBJ1-1; 8 positions match TRBD1. CDR3 length: 15 amino acids. V shed 3 bases, J shed 4 bases, and the junction held 7 bases outside the gene matches. The germline V gene encodes CDR1 SNHLY and CDR2 FYNNEI. CDR3 DNA: TGTGCCAGCAGTGACAGACAGGGGAGACCCACTGAAGCTTTCTTT. Translating gives CASSDRQGRPTEAFF.

The chain has TRBV2 and TRBJ2-2, with a possible D match to TRBD1 (5 bases). The CDR3 extends over 11 amino acids. Germline V gene data show CDR1 as SNHLY and CDR2 as FYNNEI. The germline V and J ends were trimmed by 9 bases and 5 bases, with 7 bases remaining between them. The CDR3 DNA reads as TGTGCCAGTAGACAGACCGGGGAGCTGTTTTTT. Translated, it gives CASRQTGELFF.

This rearrangement joins TRBV4-1 to TRBJ1-1; a possible D gene is TRBD1 (5 bases). Trimming removed 9 bases at V and 8 bases at J, with 31 bases between. The germline V gene has CDR1 MGHRA and CDR2 YSYEKL. The CDR3 length is 17 residues. The DNA for the CDR3 is TGCGCCAGTACTTTTGTGGGGCGAAGGGGAATTCTGGGAGAAGCTTTCTTT. Amino acid sequence: CASTFVGRRGILGEAFF.

V usage is TRBV29-1 and J usage is TRBJ1-5, with D possibly TRBD1 on 5 matching bases. V lost 7 bases and J lost 7, with 14 bases in between. Germline CDR1 SQVTM, CDR2 ANQGSEA. The CDR3 contains 12 residues. The chain's CDR3 is CSAQRPGQPQHF. CDR3 bases: TGCAGCGCCCAACGCCCAGGGCAGCCCCAGCATTTT.

V and J are TRBV5-6 and TRBJ1-2; D not resolved. The germline gives CDR1 SGHDT, CDR2 YYEEEE. Trimming took off 4 bases at V and 3 bases at J, with 10 bases between the two ends. The CDR3 sequence is 13 residues long. The chain's CDR3 is CASSLDSYYGYTF. The CDR3 region has the DNA TGTGCCAGCAGCCTGGATTCCTACTATGGCTACACCTTC.

This clone has only one observation. This sequence joins TRBV15 and TRBJ2-7; 8 nucleotides agree with TRBD2. CDR1 is LNHNV and CDR2 is YYDKDF in the germline V gene (reference sequence). Trimming took 3 bases from V and 1 from J; bases not matched to a gene: 8. The CDR3 loop spans 16 amino acids. The CDR3 here is CATSRSPGGPSYEQYF. The CDR3 nucleotides are TGTGCCACCAGCAGGTCCCCGGGAGGGCCTTCCTACGAGCAGTACTTC.

This chain connects TRBV19 to TRBJ1-2; a possible D gene is TRBD1 (6 bases). V lost 5 bases, J lost 8 bases, and 15 bases lay in between. This CDR3 spans 13 amino acids. The germline V gene encodes CDR1 LNHDA and CDR2 SQIVND (reference sequence). This CDR3 is CASSADRSTGYTF. Written as DNA, the CDR3 is TGTGCCAGTAGTGCAGACAGGTCAACCGGCTACACCTTC.

This chain connects TRBV5-1 to TRBJ1-4; weak D call: TRBD1 (6 bases). Trimming took off 2 bases at V and 2 bases at J, with 10 bases between the two ends. Germline-derived CDR1 and CDR2 are SGHRS and YFSETQ. This CDR3 has 15 amino acids. CDR3 sequence: CASSFGTSTNEKLFF. Written as DNA, the CDR3 is TGCGCCAGCAGCTTCGGGACATCGACTAATGAAAAACTGTTTTTT.

The chain is built from TRBV12-3 or TRBV12-4 and TRBJ2-3, with 7 bases fitting TRBD1. V dropped 6 bases and J dropped 8; count of bases not matched to a gene: 5. The CDR3 runs 12 residues. In DNA form, the CDR3 reads TGTGCCAGCAGCCGAGGGGGCGGTACGCAGTATTTT. It yields the protein CASSRGGGTQYF.

This clone has only a few counts. The chain's CDR3 is CASSSILAVNQPQHF. CDR3 DNA: TGTGCCAGCAGTTCAATTCTGGCGGTGAATCAGCCCCAGCATTTT. The rearrangement links TRBV2 to TRBJ1-5; no firm D call. V was shortened by 5 bases and J by 4 bases, with 15 bases between the two germline ends. This CDR3 spans 15 amino acids. Germline V gene lookup returns CDR1 SNHLY and CDR2 FYNNEI.

This rearrangement joins TRBV2 to TRBJ2-1; TRBD1 aligns across 7 bases. The CDR3 has 15 amino acids. The germline CDR1 and CDR2 sequences are SNHLY and FYNNEI. The V and J ends lost 6 bases and 1 base, in that order; junction bases with no gene match: 6. Here the CDR3 reads CASRPDRLSYNEQFF. The CDR3 DNA is TGTGCCAGCAGGCCGGACAGGCTGTCCTACAATGAGCAGTTCTTC. Looking up the rest from reference TRBV2 and TRBJ2-1 gives the full variable domain: EPEVTQTPSHQVTQMGQEVILRCVPISNHLYFYWYRQILGQKVEFLVSFYNNEISEKSEIFDDQFSVERPDGSNFTLKIRSTKLEDSAMYFCASRPDRLSYNEQFFGPGTRLTVL.

The chain employs TRBV19 and TRBJ1-1; D call uncertain. CDR1 is LNHDA, CDR2 SQIVND, per germline (reference sequence). Trimming took 2 bases from V and 7 from J, leaving 11 bases between them. The CDR3 loop spans 13 amino acids. The chain's CDR3 is CASSILGRSEAFF. CDR3 nucleotides: TGTGCCAGTAGTATATTAGGTCGGAGTGAAGCTTTCTTT.

J is TRBJ2-5 and V is TRBV6-5; 8 positions agree with TRBD2. V was pared by 7 bases and J by 5 bases, with 12 bases of the junction left unmatched. This CDR3 comprises 15 residues. The germline V gene encodes CDR1 MNHEY and CDR2 SVGAGI. The CDR3 region has the DNA TGTGCCAGCAACCAACTAGCGGCCGGGGGGGAGACCCAGTACTTC. This sequence encodes CASNQLAAGGETQYF.

The V gene is TRBV4-2, the J gene TRBJ2-1; D is possibly TRBD2 (7 bases). The CDR3 contains 19 residues. With 0 bases removed from V and 0 bases from J, the gap between germline ends came to 18 bases. The germline V gene has CDR1 LGHNA and CDR2 YNFKEQ. CDR3 in DNA: TGTGCCAGCAGCCAAGAGGGTTGGGGCGGGGGCCTCTCCTACAATGAGCAGTTCTTC. It translates to CASSQEGWGGGLSYNEQFF.